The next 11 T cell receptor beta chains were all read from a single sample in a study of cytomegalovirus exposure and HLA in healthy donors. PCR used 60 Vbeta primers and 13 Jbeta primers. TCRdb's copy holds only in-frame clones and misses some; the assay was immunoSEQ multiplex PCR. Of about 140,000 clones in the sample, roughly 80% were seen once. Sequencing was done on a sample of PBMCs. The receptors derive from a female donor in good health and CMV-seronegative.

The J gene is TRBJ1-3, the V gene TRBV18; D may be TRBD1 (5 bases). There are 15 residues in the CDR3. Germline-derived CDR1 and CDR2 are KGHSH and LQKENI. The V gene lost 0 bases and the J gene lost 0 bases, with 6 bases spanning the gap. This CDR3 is CASSPPGGSGNTIYF. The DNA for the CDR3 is TGTGCCAGCTCACCACCCGGGGGCTCTGGAAACACCATATATTTT. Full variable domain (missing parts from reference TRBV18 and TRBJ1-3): NAGVMQNPRHLVRRRGQEARLRCSPMKGHSHVYWYRQLPEEGLKFMVYLQKENIIDESGMPKERFSAEFPKEGPSILRIQQVVRGDSAAYFCASSPPGGSGNTIYFGEGSWLTVV.

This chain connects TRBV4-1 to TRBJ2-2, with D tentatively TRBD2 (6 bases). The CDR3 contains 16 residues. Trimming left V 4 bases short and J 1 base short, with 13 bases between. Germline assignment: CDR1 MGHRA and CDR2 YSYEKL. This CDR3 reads CASSPRISGNTGELFF. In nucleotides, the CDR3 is TGCGCCAGCAGCCCTAGGATTAGCGGGAACACCGGGGAGCTGTTTTTT.

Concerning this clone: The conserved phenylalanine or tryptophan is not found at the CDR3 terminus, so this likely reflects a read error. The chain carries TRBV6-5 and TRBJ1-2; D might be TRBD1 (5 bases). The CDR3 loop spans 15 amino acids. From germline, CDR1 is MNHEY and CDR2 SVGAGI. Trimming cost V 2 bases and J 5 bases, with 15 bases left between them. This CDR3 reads CASSYGTGDLYGYTV. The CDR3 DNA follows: TGTGCCAGCAGTTACGGTACAGGAGACCTTTATGGCTACACCGTC.

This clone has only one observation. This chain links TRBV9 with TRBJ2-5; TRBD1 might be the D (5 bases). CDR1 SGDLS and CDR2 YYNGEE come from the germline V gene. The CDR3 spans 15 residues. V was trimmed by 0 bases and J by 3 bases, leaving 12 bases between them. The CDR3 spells CASSVAPQGEETQYF. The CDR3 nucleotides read TGTGCCAGCAGCGTAGCCCCTCAGGGTGAAGAGACCCAGTACTTC.

For the CDR3, the DNA is TGCAGCGTTGATACAGGGGAGTCCTACAATGAGCAGTTCTTC. This translates into CSVDTGESYNEQFF. The V call is TRBV29-1, the J call TRBJ2-1; 7 nucleotides match TRBD1. Germline CDR1 SQVTM, CDR2 ANQGSEA. The length of the CDR3 is 14 residues. J was trimmed by 1 base and V by 3 bases; bases with no gene match: 3.

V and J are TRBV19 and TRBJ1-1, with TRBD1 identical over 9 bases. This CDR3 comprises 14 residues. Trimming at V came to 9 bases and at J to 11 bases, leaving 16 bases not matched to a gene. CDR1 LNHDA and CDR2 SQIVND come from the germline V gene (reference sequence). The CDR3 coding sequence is TGTGCCAGCCTACCGGGACAGGGCTTATTAAGGGCTTTCTTT. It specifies CASLPGQGLLRAFF.

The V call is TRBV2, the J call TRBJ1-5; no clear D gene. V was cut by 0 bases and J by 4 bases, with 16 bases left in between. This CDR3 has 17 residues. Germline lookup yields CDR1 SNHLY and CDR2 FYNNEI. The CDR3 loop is CASSEAAAGYSNQPQHF. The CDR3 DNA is TGTGCCAGCAGTGAAGCGGCAGCTGGGTACAGTAATCAGCCCCAGCATTTT.

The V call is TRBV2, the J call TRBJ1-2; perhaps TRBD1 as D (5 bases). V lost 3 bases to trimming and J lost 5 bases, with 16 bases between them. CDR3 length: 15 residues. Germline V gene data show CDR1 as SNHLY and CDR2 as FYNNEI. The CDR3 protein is CASSDGTIIGYGYTF. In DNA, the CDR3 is TGTGCCAGCAGTGATGGGACTATAATAGGATATGGCTACACCTTC.

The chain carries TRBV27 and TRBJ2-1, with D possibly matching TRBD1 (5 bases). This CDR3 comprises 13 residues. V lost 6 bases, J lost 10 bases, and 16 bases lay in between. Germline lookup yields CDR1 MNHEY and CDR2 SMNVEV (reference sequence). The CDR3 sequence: CASSHQGGREQFF. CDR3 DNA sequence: TGTGCCAGCAGCCATCAGGGTGGGCGGGAGCAGTTCTTC.

CDR3 in amino acids: CASSSLREGEAFF. In DNA, the CDR3 is TGTGCCAGCAGCTCCCTTCGGGAGGGTGAAGCTTTCTTT. The chain uses TRBV13 and TRBJ1-1; D is ambiguous. V lost 4 bases, J lost 7 bases, and 13 bases lay in between. Germline CDR1 reads PRHDT; CDR2 reads FYEKMQ (reference sequence). This CDR3 contains 13 residues.

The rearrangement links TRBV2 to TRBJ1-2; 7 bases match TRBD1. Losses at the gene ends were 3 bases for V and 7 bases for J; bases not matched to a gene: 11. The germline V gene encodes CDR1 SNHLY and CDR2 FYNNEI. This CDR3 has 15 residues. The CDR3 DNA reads TGTGCCAGCAGTGACTATAAGGGGGCCGTCTCTGGCTACACCTTC. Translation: CASSDYKGAVSGYTF.